The 9 T cell receptor beta chains below come from one sample, sequenced in a study of blood T cell repertoires in COVID-19. Clones were read by immunoSEQ multiplex PCR, and TCRdb kept only the in-frame ones, dropping some. The sample yields about 100,000 clones, 85% to 90% seen once. Sequencing was performed on peripheral blood. Receptor source: a human donor in a cohort sampled during active COVID-19.

The rearrangement links TRBV19 to TRBJ1-5, with TRBD1 matching 10 bases. CDR1 and CDR2 from the germline V gene are LNHDA and SQIVND (reference sequence). This CDR3 has 14 amino acids. V gave up 10 bases and J gave up 6 bases; unmatched junction bases: 9. The CDR3 reads CATRDRGSTQPQHF. DNA of the CDR3: TGTGCCACCCGGGACAGGGGATCTACTCAGCCCCAGCATTTT. Full variable domain (missing parts from reference TRBV19 and TRBJ1-5): DGGITQSPKYLFRKEGQNVTLSCEQNLNHDAMYWYRQDPGQGLRLIYYSQIVNDFQKGDIAEGYSVSREKKESFPLTVTSAQKNPTAFYLCATRDRGSTQPQHFGDGTRLSIL.

V usage is TRBV21-1 and J usage is TRBJ2-1; the DNA was not compared with TRBD2, the D call given in the table. TRBV21-1 is listed as a pseudogene. This CDR3 comprises 15 residues. The CDR3, as DNA: TGTGCCAGCAGCAAGGGACTAGCGGGAGGGAGTGAGCAGTTCTTC. It specifies CASSKGLAGGSEQFF.

The chain has TRBV5-1 and TRBJ2-1; D unclear. The V end lost 0 bases, the J end lost 0 bases, and 7 bases lay between the germline ends. This CDR3 region has 15 residues. CDR1 and CDR2 from the germline V gene are SGHRS and YFSETQ. This CDR3 reads CASSLDGVSYNEQFF. The CDR3 region has the DNA TGCGCCAGCAGCTTGGATGGAGTCTCCTACAATGAGCAGTTCTTC.

The V gene is TRBV30, the J gene TRBJ2-7, with 7 bases fitting TRBD1. CDR3 length: 15 amino acids. The V gene end was trimmed by 0 bases and the J gene end by 3 bases; junction bases not matched to a gene: 8. Per the germline V gene, CDR1 is GTSNPN and CDR2 is SVGIG (reference sequence). The CDR3, as DNA: TGTGCCTGGAGTGTACAGGGGACCGGTTACTACGAGCAGTACTTC. Protein product: CAWSVQGTGYYEQYF.

Only a few counts were recorded for this clone. This rearrangement joins TRBV5-1 to TRBJ1-4; D ambiguous. V was clipped by 4 bases and J by 7 bases, with 17 bases between them. This CDR3 is built from 15 residues. Germline V lookup: CDR1 SGHRS, CDR2 YFSETQ. The CDR3 nucleotides are TGCGCCAGCAGCACTCAATCGTTATCGGGTGAAAAACTGTTTTTT. Its protein is CASSTQSLSGEKLFF.

This clone was recorded once. V usage is TRBV9 and J usage is TRBJ1-2; perhaps TRBD1 as D (6 bases). Trimming shortened V by 0 bases and J by 8 bases, and 20 bases separated the two germline ends. Looked up from germline, CDR1 is SGDLS and CDR2 is YYNGEE. The CDR3 covers 16 residues. CDR3 sequence (DNA): TGTGCCAGCAGCGTAGCCCCCCAACAGGGCCGAGGGGGCTACACCTTC. This encodes CASSVAPQQGRGGYTF.

This sequence joins TRBV5-4 and TRBJ1-1; D remains ambiguous. The CDR3 runs to 14 residues. The germline V gene encodes CDR1 SGHNT and CDR2 YYREEE (reference sequence). V lost 4 bases to trimming and J lost 3 bases, with 13 bases between them. The CDR3 nucleotides are TGTGCCAGCAGCCCATACGCTAGAGACACTGAAGCTTTCTTT. It specifies CASSPYARDTEAFF.

CDR3 in DNA: TGTGCCAGCAGTGTCAGGCAGAACACTGAAGCTTTCTTT. As protein: CASSVRQNTEAFF. The gene calls are TRBV6-6 and TRBJ1-1, with D hard to call. V lost 5 bases and J 1 base, leaving 8 bases between the germline ends. This CDR3 has 13 amino acids. Looked up from germline, CDR1 is MNHNY and CDR2 is SVGAGI (reference sequence).

The chain couples TRBV9 to TRBJ2-1; 9 bases agree with TRBD2. The CDR3 length is 15 residues. The V and J ends lost 0 bases and 7 bases, in that order; junction bases with no gene match: 5. Germline V gene data show CDR1 as SGDLS and CDR2 as YYNGEE. The CDR3 bases are TGTGCCAGCAGCGTAGGACTAGCGGATAGGAATGAGCAGTTCTTC. Protein sequence: CASSVGLADRNEQFF.